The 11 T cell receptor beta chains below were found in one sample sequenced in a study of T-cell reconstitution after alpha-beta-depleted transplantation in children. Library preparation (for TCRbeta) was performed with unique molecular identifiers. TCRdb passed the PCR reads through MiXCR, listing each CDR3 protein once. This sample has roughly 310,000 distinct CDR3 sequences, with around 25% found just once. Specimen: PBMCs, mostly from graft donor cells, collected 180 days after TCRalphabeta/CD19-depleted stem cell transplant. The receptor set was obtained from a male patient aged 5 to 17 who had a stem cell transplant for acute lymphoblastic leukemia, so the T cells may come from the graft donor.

The CDR3 DNA sequence: TGCAGTGCTAGAGGACAAGGAGGCGAGCAGTACTTC. This encodes CSARGQGGEQYF. V and J are TRBV20-1 and TRBJ2-7, with a possible D match to TRBD2 (5 bases). Germline-derived CDR1 and CDR2 are DFQATT and SNEGSKA (reference sequence). Trimming left V 1 base short and J 6 bases short, with 10 bases between. The CDR3 is 12 amino acids.

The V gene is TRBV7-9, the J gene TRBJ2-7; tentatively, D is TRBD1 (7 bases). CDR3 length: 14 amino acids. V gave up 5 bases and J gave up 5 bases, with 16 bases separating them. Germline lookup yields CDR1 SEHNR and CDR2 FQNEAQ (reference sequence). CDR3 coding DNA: TGTGCCAGCAGCCTATCAGGGGGGTTCCACGAGCAGTACTTC. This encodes CASSLSGGFHEQYF.

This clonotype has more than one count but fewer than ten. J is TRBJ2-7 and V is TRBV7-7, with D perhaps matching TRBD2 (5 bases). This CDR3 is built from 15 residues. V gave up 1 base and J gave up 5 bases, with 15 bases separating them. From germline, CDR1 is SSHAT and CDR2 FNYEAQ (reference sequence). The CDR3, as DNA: TGTGCCAGCAGCTTAGAGGTGGTACAACTAGACGAGCAGTACTTC. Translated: CASSLEVVQLDEQYF.

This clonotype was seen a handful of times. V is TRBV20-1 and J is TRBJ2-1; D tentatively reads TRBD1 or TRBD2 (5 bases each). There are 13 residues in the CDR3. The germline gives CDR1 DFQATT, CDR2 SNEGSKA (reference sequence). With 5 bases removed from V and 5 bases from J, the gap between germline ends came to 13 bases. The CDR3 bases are TGCAGTGCTGCCGGGACGCCTAACAATGAGCAGTTCTTC. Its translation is CSAAGTPNNEQFF.

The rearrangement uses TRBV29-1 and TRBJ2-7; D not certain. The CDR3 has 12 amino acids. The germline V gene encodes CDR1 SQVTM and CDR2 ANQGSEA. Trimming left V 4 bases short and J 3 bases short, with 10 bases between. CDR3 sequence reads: CSVGGHGYEQYF. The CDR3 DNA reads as TGCAGCGTTGGGGGTCACGGCTACGAGCAGTACTTC.

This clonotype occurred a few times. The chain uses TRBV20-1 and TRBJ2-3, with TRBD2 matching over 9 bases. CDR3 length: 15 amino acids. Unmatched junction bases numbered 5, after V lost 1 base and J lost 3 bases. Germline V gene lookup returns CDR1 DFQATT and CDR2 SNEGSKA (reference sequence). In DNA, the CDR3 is TGCAGTGCTAGAGCACGGCTAGCGGGAACAGATACGCAGTATTTT. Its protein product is CSARARLAGTDTQYF.

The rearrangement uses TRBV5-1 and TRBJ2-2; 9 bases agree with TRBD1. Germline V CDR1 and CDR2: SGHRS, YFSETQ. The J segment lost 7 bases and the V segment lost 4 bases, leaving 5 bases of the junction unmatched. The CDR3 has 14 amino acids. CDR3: CASSVRDRDGELFF. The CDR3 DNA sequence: TGCGCCAGCAGCGTCCGGGACAGGGACGGGGAGCTGTTTTTT.

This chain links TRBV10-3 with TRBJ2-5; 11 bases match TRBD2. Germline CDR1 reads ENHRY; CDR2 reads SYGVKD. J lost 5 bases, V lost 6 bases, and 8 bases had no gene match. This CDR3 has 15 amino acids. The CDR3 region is CAIRSTSGKGETQYF. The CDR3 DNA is TGTGCCATCAGATCGACTAGCGGGAAAGGGGAGACCCAGTACTTC.

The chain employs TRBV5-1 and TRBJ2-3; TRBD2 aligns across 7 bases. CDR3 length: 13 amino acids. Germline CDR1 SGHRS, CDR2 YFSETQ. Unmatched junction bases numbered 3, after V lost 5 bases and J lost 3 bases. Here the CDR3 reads CASRRGRTDTQYF. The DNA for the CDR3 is TGCGCCAGCAGGCGGGGGAGAACAGATACGCAGTATTTT.

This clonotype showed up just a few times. CDR3 in amino acids: CASSLDPGTGGAEQYF. The DNA of the CDR3 is TGTGCCAGCAGCTTAGATCCCGGGACAGGGGGCGCGGAGCAGTACTTC. This chain uses TRBV7-9 with TRBJ2-7; TRBD1 matches at 12 bases. This CDR3 is built from 16 residues. J gave up 7 bases and V 1 base, and 8 bases lay outside the gene matches. The V gene's germline CDR1 is SEHNR and CDR2 FQNEAQ (reference sequence).

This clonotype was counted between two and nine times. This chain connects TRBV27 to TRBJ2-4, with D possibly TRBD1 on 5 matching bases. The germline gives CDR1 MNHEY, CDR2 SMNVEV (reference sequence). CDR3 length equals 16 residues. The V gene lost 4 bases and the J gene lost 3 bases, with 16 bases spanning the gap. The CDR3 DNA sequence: TGTGCCAGCAGTTCCTTCCTGACAGATTACAAAAACATTCAGTACTTC. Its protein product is CASSSFLTDYKNIQYF.